The 7 T cell receptor beta chains below come from one sample, sequenced in a study of blood T cell repertoires in COVID-19. Produced via immunoSEQ multiplex PCR; TCRdb's table is partial and in-frame only. The sample has around 130,000 clones; around 82% are singletons. The specimen was peripheral blood. The receptors were gathered from a man between 60 and 75 years old with acute or convalescent COVID-19.

This clone is a singleton in its sample. V and J are TRBV6-6 and TRBJ1-6; TRBD1 matches 7 bases. The V gene end was trimmed by 5 bases and the J gene end by 10 bases; junction bases not matched to a gene: 11. Germline V gene data show CDR1 as MNHNY and CDR2 as SVGAGI (reference sequence). CDR3 length: 15 amino acids. The CDR3 DNA sequence: TGTGCCAGCAGTCCCGGTATGACAGGGCGCTCACCCCTCCACTTT. Protein: CASSPGMTGRSPLHF.

The chain joins TRBV18 to TRBJ2-7; perhaps TRBD1 as D (5 bases). Germline lookup yields CDR1 KGHSH and CDR2 LQKENI. This CDR3 has 15 amino acids. V was clipped by 3 bases and J by 5 bases, with 17 bases between them. The CDR3 protein is CASSPAPPGFDEQYF. CDR3 nucleotide sequence: TGTGCCAGCTCACCTGCTCCCCCAGGGTTCGACGAGCAGTACTTC.

The rearrangement joins TRBV29-1 to TRBJ1-4; TRBD1 might be the D (6 bases). Germline assignment: CDR1 SQVTM and CDR2 ANQGSEA. V lost 4 bases and J 3 bases, leaving 9 bases between the germline ends. The CDR3 runs to 13 residues. CDR3 region: CSVVPGANEKLFF. DNA of the CDR3: TGCAGCGTTGTACCAGGGGCTAATGAAAAACTGTTTTTT.

The V call is TRBV5-1, the J call TRBJ1-1, with 7 bases fitting TRBD1. The germline gives CDR1 SGHRS, CDR2 YFSETQ. This CDR3 comprises 13 residues. Trimming removed 3 bases from V and 6 bases from J; junction bases left unmatched: 5. CDR3 protein: CASSYAQGAEAFF. CDR3 coding DNA: TGCGCCAGCAGCTATGCCCAGGGGGCTGAAGCTTTCTTT.

The CDR3 nucleotides read TGTGCCAGCAGTGAACTCGGGGGGGGCCCCAAAGAGACCCAGTACTTC. Protein sequence: CASSELGGGPKETQYF. The chain couples TRBV6-1 to TRBJ2-5; 8 bases agree with TRBD2. Trimming at V came to 2 bases and at J to 3 bases, leaving 8 bases not matched to a gene. Per germline, CDR1 MNHNS and CDR2 SASEGT. The CDR3 sequence is 16 residues long.

This chain uses TRBV12-3 or TRBV12-4 with TRBJ1-2, with 8 bases fitting TRBD1. J was trimmed by 10 bases and V by 6 bases; bases with no gene match: 7. The CDR3 length is 12 residues. The CDR3 region is CASSPDRGVYTF. For the CDR3, the DNA is TGTGCCAGCAGCCCTGACAGGGGAGTCTACACCTTC.

V is TRBV6-6 and J is TRBJ2-7; the D is unclear. CDR3 length equals 12 residues. Per germline, CDR1 MNHNY and CDR2 SVGAGI (reference sequence). V was shortened by 2 bases and J by 3 bases, with 5 bases between the two germline ends. Written as DNA, the CDR3 is TGTGCCAGCAGTTACGGCCGCTACGAGCAGTACTTC. Its translation is CASSYGRYEQYF.